The 27 T cell receptor beta chains presented below share a single source sample, sequenced in a study of blood T cell repertoires in COVID-19. Only in-frame clones appear in the TCRdb table, and some are missing; sequencing was by immunoSEQ multiplex PCR. Of about 140,000 clones listed, less than 80% are singletons. Material for sequencing was peripheral blood. The origin of the receptors is a woman older than 75 with active or convalescent COVID-19.

This chain's CDR3 is CASSFSRGNNEQFF. Written as DNA, the CDR3 is TGTGCCAGCAGCTTTTCGCGGGGAAACAATGAGCAGTTCTTC. J is TRBJ2-1 and V is TRBV7-9, with a possible D match to TRBD2 (6 bases). The CDR3 is 14 amino acids. Between the trimmed V and J ends, which lost 3 bases and 5 bases, there was a span of 11 bases. Germline lookup yields CDR1 SEHNR and CDR2 FQNEAQ (reference sequence).

This chain connects TRBV27 to TRBJ1-4; 7 nucleotides match TRBD1. The junction had 12 bases not matched to a gene; V was cut back by 3 bases and J by 5 bases. CDR3 size: 17 residues. From germline, CDR1 is MNHEY and CDR2 SMNVEV (reference sequence). The CDR3: CASSLDALTGPNEKLFF. The CDR3 coding sequence is TGTGCCAGCAGTTTGGACGCGCTGACAGGGCCGAATGAAAAACTGTTTTTT.

V usage is TRBV28 and J usage is TRBJ1-2; a weak D match, TRBD1 (6 bases). Trimming stripped 2 bases from V and 6 bases from J, with 16 bases between. Germline values: CDR1 MDHEN, CDR2 SYDVKM. There are 15 residues in the CDR3. The CDR3 reads CASSLIVRGAHGYTF. The CDR3, as DNA: TGTGCCAGCAGTTTAATCGTTCGGGGGGCTCATGGCTACACCTTC.

This clone was seen more than once but under ten times. This chain links TRBV28 with TRBJ1-1; a weak D match, TRBD1 (6 bases). The V gene lost 3 bases and the J gene lost 0 bases, with 11 bases spanning the gap. Per the germline V gene, CDR1 is MDHEN and CDR2 is SYDVKM. There are 15 residues in the CDR3. The chain's CDR3 is CASSFWTAMNTEAFF. Written as DNA, the CDR3 is TGTGCCAGCAGTTTCTGGACAGCAATGAACACTGAAGCTTTCTTT.

This chain links TRBV28 with TRBJ2-2; perhaps TRBD1 as D (6 bases). The CDR3 covers 20 residues. Trimming pared 3 bases from V and 4 bases from J, leaving 27 bases between. Germline assignment: CDR1 MDHEN and CDR2 SYDVKM. The CDR3 sequence is CASSFVIGEAAGASTGELFF. The CDR3, as DNA: TGTGCCAGCAGTTTTGTTATCGGTGAGGCTGCAGGGGCGAGCACCGGGGAGCTGTTTTTT. Variable domain in full (rest from reference TRBV28 and TRBJ2-2): DVKVTQSSRYLVKRTGEKVFLECVQDMDHENMFWYRQDPGLGLRLIYFSYDVKMKEKGDIPEGYSVSREKKERFSLILESASTNQTSMYLCASSFVIGEAAGASTGELFFGEGSRLTVL.

The chain joins TRBV9 to TRBJ2-7; TRBD1 matches 7 bases. The CDR3 length is 16 residues. The ends lost 0 bases at V and 2 bases at J; junction bases unmatched: 8. Germline V gives CDR1 SGDLS, CDR2 YYNGEE. CDR3 protein: CASSVVPWDSPYEQYF. The CDR3, as DNA: TGTGCCAGCAGCGTAGTTCCGTGGGACAGTCCCTACGAGCAGTACTTC.

The V call is TRBV7-2, the J call TRBJ2-4; 7 bases fit TRBD1. The germline CDR1 and CDR2 sequences are SGHTA and FQGNSA. The CDR3 is made up of 14 amino acids. V trimming: 4 bases; J trimming: 9 bases; junction bases outside the gene matches: 9. The CDR3 is CASSSGGLNGIQYF. CDR3 nucleotide sequence: TGTGCCAGCAGCTCAGGGGGTCTCAACGGCATTCAGTACTTC.

V is TRBV30 and J is TRBJ1-2, with D possibly matching TRBD1 (6 bases). Germline values: CDR1 GTSNPN, CDR2 SVGIG (reference sequence). Trimming cost V 0 bases and J 7 bases, with 9 bases left between them. CDR3 length: 12 amino acids. The CDR3 region is CAWSVGTLGYTF. The CDR3, as DNA: TGTGCCTGGAGTGTAGGGACACTTGGCTACACCTTC.

The V call is TRBV6-5, the J call TRBJ2-1, with D possibly being TRBD2 (5 bases). Germline V gene lookup returns CDR1 MNHEY and CDR2 SVGAGI. The CDR3 is made up of 13 amino acids. Trimming cost V 7 bases and J 4 bases, with 11 bases left between them. In DNA form, the CDR3 reads TGTGCCAGCACCTCTAGCTGGTACAATGAGCAGTTCTTC. This codes for CASTSSWYNEQFF.

V is TRBV27 and J is TRBJ1-4; 7 bases align to TRBD1. The CDR3 contains 14 residues. V dropped 6 bases and J dropped 11; count of bases not matched to a gene: 12. The germline V gene has CDR1 MNHEY and CDR2 SMNVEV (reference sequence). The CDR3 sequence is CASRAGTAFFKLFF. In nucleotides, the CDR3 is TGTGCCAGCAGAGCCGGGACAGCCTTCTTTAAACTGTTTTTT.

V gene TRBV5-1 combines with J gene TRBJ2-7; D uncertain. The V gene's germline CDR1 is SGHRS and CDR2 YFSETQ. The CDR3 has 14 residues. V gave up 3 bases and J gave up 2 bases, with 12 bases separating them. CDR3 sequence reads: CASSSDWLTYEQYF. The CDR3 coding sequence is TGCGCCAGCAGCTCCGACTGGCTGACCTACGAGCAGTACTTC. The whole variable domain, filled in from reference TRBV5-1 and TRBJ2-7, reads KAGVTQTPRYLIKTRGQQVTLSCSPISGHRSVSWYQQTPGQGLQFLFEYFSETQRNKGNFPGRFSGRQFSNSRSEMNVSTLELGDSALYLCASSSDWLTYEQYFGPGTRLTVT.

This chain links TRBV24-1 with TRBJ1-2; 8 bases are shared with TRBD1. V lost 7 bases, J lost 4 bases, and 10 bases stayed unmatched. The CDR3 totals 15 residues. The germline V gene encodes CDR1 KGHDR and CDR2 SFDVKD. The CDR3 region has the DNA TGTGCCACCAGAAAAGACAGGGGCGCCCGCTATGGCTACACCTTC. It encodes CATRKDRGARYGYTF.

This chain uses TRBV28 with TRBJ1-6; 8 nucleotides agree with TRBD1. The germline CDR1 and CDR2 sequences are MDHEN and SYDVKM. This CDR3 region has 14 residues. Trimming cost V 8 bases and J 6 bases; bases outside gene matches: 6. The CDR3: CASGLTGANSPLHF. The CDR3, as DNA: TGTGCCAGCGGATTGACAGGGGCTAATTCACCCCTCCACTTT.

The V gene is TRBV5-4, the J gene TRBJ1-6; D is unresolved. Deletions cut 6 bases from V and 4 bases from J, with 8 bases between. This CDR3 has 13 residues. Germline V CDR1 and CDR2: SGHNT, YYREEE (reference sequence). CDR3 DNA sequence: TGTGCCAGCATTGGTAGTTATAATTCACCCCTCCACTTT. Amino acid sequence: CASIGSYNSPLHF. Combining the CDR3 with reference TRBV5-4 and TRBJ1-6 gives the whole variable domain ETGVTQSPTHLIKTRGQQVTLRCSSQSGHNTVSWYQQALGQGPQFIFQYYREEENGRGNFPPRFSGLQFPNYSSELNVNALELDDSALYLCASIGSYNSPLHFGNGTRLTVT.

The rearrangement links TRBV18 to TRBJ2-4, with D maybe TRBD1 (5 bases). The ends were cut back, 4 bases at V and 0 bases at J, with 13 bases in the middle. The CDR3 runs 16 residues. Looked up from germline, CDR1 is KGHSH and CDR2 is LQKENI. CDR3 coding DNA: TGTGCCAGCTCACAGGAAAGGGGTCTAGCCAAAAACATTCAGTACTTC. Its protein is CASSQERGLAKNIQYF.

The V gene is TRBV3-1 (or the pseudogene TRBV3-2), the J gene TRBJ2-1; 8 bases fit TRBD2. V shed 4 bases, J shed 4 bases, and the junction held 6 bases outside the gene matches. Germline V gene sequence: CDR1 LGHDT, CDR2 YNNKEL (reference sequence). CDR3 size: 15 residues. CDR3 loop: CASSLSGGNYNEQFF. CDR3 in DNA: TGTGCCAGCAGCCTCAGCGGGGGTAATTACAATGAGCAGTTCTTC.

V gene TRBV2 combines with J gene TRBJ1-5; D may be TRBD1 (6 bases). Germline assignment: CDR1 SNHLY and CDR2 FYNNEI. The V end lost 7 bases, the J end lost 4 bases, and 8 bases lay between the germline ends. CDR3 length equals 12 residues. CDR3 in amino acids: CASKDRNQPQHF. DNA for the CDR3: TGTGCCAGCAAAGACAGGAATCAGCCCCAGCATTTT.

This clone was recorded at least ten times. This chain joins TRBV6-5 and TRBJ1-2; 9 bases line up with TRBD1. Unmatched junction bases numbered 14, after V lost 4 bases and J lost 8 bases. The CDR3 length is 16 residues. CDR1 and CDR2 from the germline V gene are MNHEY and SVGAGI. The CDR3 sequence is CASSFSKGTGRRGYTF. CDR3 DNA: TGTGCCAGCAGTTTCTCAAAGGGGACAGGGAGAAGGGGCTACACCTTC.

Turning to this clone: The junction departs from the called germline gene at one end, perhaps through a read error. The V and J genes are TRBV7-3 and TRBJ2-2; 9 bases match TRBD1. The CDR3 consists of 18 residues. The germline V gene has CDR1 SGHTA and CDR2 FQGTGA. The CDR3: CASSPRGRTGDEHRGAVF. In DNA form, the CDR3 reads TGTGCCAGCAGCCCACGTGGGAGGACAGGGGACGAACACCGGGGAGCTGTTTTT. Full variable domain (rest looked up from reference TRBV7-3 and TRBJ2-2): GAGVSQTPSNKVTEKGKYVELRCDPISGHTALYWYRQSLGQGPEFLIYFQGTGAADDSGLPNDRFFAVRPEGSVSTLKIQRTERGDSAVYLCASSPRGRTGDEHRGAVFGEGSRLTVL.

The chain carries TRBV2 and TRBJ1-5, with a weak D call TRBD1 (5 bases). CDR3 length: 13 residues. The V end lost 3 bases, the J end lost 5 bases, and 8 bases lay between the germline ends. Germline V gene lookup returns CDR1 SNHLY and CDR2 FYNNEI. The CDR3 DNA is TGTGCCAGCAGTGAGGTCAGGGATCAGCCCCAGCATTTT. It is translated as CASSEVRDQPQHF.

This chain connects TRBV2 to TRBJ2-7, with D perhaps matching TRBD1 (5 bases). The CDR3 is 13 amino acids. CDR1 is SNHLY and CDR2 is FYNNEI in the germline V gene. Trimming pared 5 bases from V and 3 bases from J, leaving 11 bases between. CDR3 DNA: TGTGCCAGCAGTAGACAGAGAGACTACGAGCAGTACTTC. Translating gives CASSRQRDYEQYF.

Comment on this clone: This specimen includes other DNA sequences encoding the same CDR3. J is TRBJ2-5 and V is TRBV5-1; 7 bases map to TRBD2. Germline trimming cut 1 base from V and 3 bases from J; bases unmatched to any gene: 6. The length of the CDR3 is 15 residues. Germline assignment: CDR1 SGHRS and CDR2 YFSETQ. Here the CDR3 DNA reads TGCGCCAGCAGCTTGTCTAGCGGAGGAAAAGAGACCCAGTACTTC. As protein: CASSLSSGGKETQYF.

The CDR3 here is CASSLFEGFSNQPQHF. CDR3 DNA sequence: TGTGCCAGCAGCTTGTTCGAGGGTTTTAGCAATCAGCCCCAGCATTTT. This rearrangement joins TRBV5-8 to TRBJ1-5; D gene unclear. Trimming shortened V by 1 base and J by 0 bases, and 11 bases separated the two germline ends. The CDR3 is made up of 16 amino acids. Per germline, CDR1 SGHTS and CDR2 YDEGEE. The full variable domain, its missing parts supplied by reference TRBV5-8 and TRBJ1-5, is EAGVTQSPTHLIKTRGQQATLRCSPISGHTSVYWYQQALGLGLQFLLWYDEGEERNRGNFPPRFSGRQFPNYSSELNVNALELEDSALYLCASSLFEGFSNQPQHFGDGTRLSIL.

The rearrangement joins TRBV19 to TRBJ1-5, with unresolved D. The CDR3 runs to 14 residues. Germline V gives CDR1 LNHDA, CDR2 SQIVND (reference sequence). The germline V and J ends were trimmed by 4 bases and 4 bases, with 11 bases remaining between them. CDR3 nucleotides: TGTGCCAGTAGTACGAAAAGAGGGAATCAGCCCCAGCATTTT. Amino acid sequence: CASSTKRGNQPQHF. The variable domain in full, completed from reference TRBV19 and TRBJ1-5, reads DGGITQSPKYLFRKEGQNVTLSCEQNLNHDAMYWYRQDPGQGLRLIYYSQIVNDFQKGDIAEGYSVSREKKESFPLTVTSAQKNPTAFYLCASSTKRGNQPQHFGDGTRLSIL.

The V call is TRBV2, the J call TRBJ2-1; 7 positions agree with TRBD1. The CDR3 consists of 15 residues. V trimming: 1 base; J trimming: 4 bases; junction bases outside the gene matches: 4. Germline V gene data show CDR1 as SNHLY and CDR2 as FYNNEI. The CDR3 DNA reads as TGTGCCAGCAGTGAAGACAGGGGCCTTTACAATGAGCAGTTCTTC. Protein: CASSEDRGLYNEQFF.

The chain joins TRBV6-1 to TRBJ2-1, with D possibly being TRBD2 (7 bases). This CDR3 is 17 amino acids long. V lost 2 bases and J 4 bases, leaving 18 bases between the germline ends. CDR1 MNHNS and CDR2 SASEGT come from the germline V gene. This CDR3 reads CASSELRAGALYNEQFF. CDR3 coding DNA: TGTGCCAGCAGTGAACTTAGGGCGGGGGCCCTATACAATGAGCAGTTCTTC.

The J gene is TRBJ2-3, the V gene TRBV24-1; 7 bases map to TRBD1. There are 17 residues in the CDR3. The germline CDR1 and CDR2 sequences are KGHDR and SFDVKD. The trim removed 2 bases at V and 0 bases at J, leaving 7 bases unmatched. In DNA, the CDR3 is TGTGCCACCAGTGATTCATGGACAGGAGCTAGCACAGATACGCAGTATTTT. Translated: CATSDSWTGASTDTQYF.